The rows below give T cell receptor beta chains drawn from one sample of a study of T cells in Graves' hyperthyroidism and ophthalmopathy. Each CDR3 protein is one row after TCRdb ran MiXCR on the multiplex PCR reads. The table records 550,000 to 800,000 distinct CDR3 sequences, 17% of them present only once. Material: blood. These receptors originate from a man over 45 with Graves' hyperthyroidism. Both conserved end residues are part of each CDR3. Fields, in order: J gene, clone size, V gene, D gene, CDR3 DNA, CDR3 protein. A D gene is named only where the DNA matches it firmly. Clone size is given for some rows only: seen once, a few or many times, or a class if the clone is expanded.

>TRBJ1-1|NA|TRBV12-3/TRBV12-4|TRBD1
TGTGCCAGCAGTTTAGGACAGGGCCTTATGAACACTGAAGCTTTCTTT
CASSLGQGLMNTEAFF
>TRBJ1-2|NA|TRBV29-1|TRBD1
TGCAGCGTTGAAGTCCTGACCGGGACAGGGGTGGGTGGCTACACCTTC
CSVEVLTGTGVGGYTF
>TRBJ1-2|NA|TRBV6-5|NA
TGTGCCAGCAGTTACATGGAGACCGGTTTAGGTGGCTACACCTTC
CASSYMETGLGGYTF
>TRBJ1-5|NA|TRBV28|TRBD1
TGTGCCAGCAGTTTTTTCAGGGGGCTTCAGCCCCAGCATTTT
CASSFFRGLQPQHF
>TRBJ2-7|many|TRBV5-1|TRBD1
TGCGCCAGCAGCTTCCCGACAGGGGGCGACGAGCAGTACTTC
CASSFPTGGDEQYF
>TRBJ1-1|many|TRBV30|NA
TGTGCCTGGAGCCCGGGTCGGGTCACTGAAGCTTTCTTT
CAWSPGRVTEAFF
>TRBJ2-5|many|TRBV14|NA
TGTGCCAGCAGCCAAGGCCCGATTCCGGGAGAGACCCAGTACTTC
CASSQGPIPGETQYF
>TRBJ2-7|NA|TRBV7-2|TRBD2
TGTGCCAGCAGCTTTCAGGGACTAGCATTTTCCTACGAGCAGTACTTC
CASSFQGLAFSYEQYF
>TRBJ2-2|NA|TRBV6-4|NA
TGTGCCAGCAGTGACCCCAGCTCGGGGGACACCGGGGAGCTGTTTTTT
CASSDPSSGDTGELFF
>TRBJ2-1|many|TRBV6-1|NA
TGTGCCAGCAGCGCCATGAGTAGCGGCTATTACAATGAGCAGTTCTTC
CASSAMSSGYYNEQFF
>TRBJ1-5|many|TRBV12-3/TRBV12-4|NA
TGTGCCAGCAGTTTGCAGGAATATCAGCCCCAGCATTTT
CASSLQEYQPQHF
>TRBJ2-2|many|TRBV7-3|TRBD2
TGTGCCAGCAGCCTCGGACTAGTCGACACCGGGGAGCTGTTTTTT
CASSLGLVDTGELFF
>TRBJ2-1|few|TRBV20-1|TRBD2
TGCAGTGCTAGGTTTCTAGCGGACAATGAGCAGTTCTTC
CSARFLADNEQFF
>TRBJ1-4|NA|TRBV2|NA
TGTGCCAGCACACTACTGCGGGGTGCAACTAATGAAAAACTGTTTTTT
CASTLLRGATNEKLFF
>TRBJ2-3|NA|TRBV7-8|NA
TGTGCCAGCAGCCCCTGGATCACAGATACGCAGTATTTT
CASSPWITDTQYF
>TRBJ2-3|few|TRBV10-1|TRBD1
TGCGCCAGCTCTACCTACACAGGGGCAGATACGCAGTATTTT
CASSTYTGADTQYF
>TRBJ1-1|few|TRBV7-9|NA
TGTGCCAGCAGCTCTCCGACGGGGCCGGAGCACACTGAAGCTTTCTTT
CASSSPTGPEHTEAFF
>TRBJ2-7|few|TRBV28|NA
TGTGCCAGCAGTTCCGTTGCCTGGGGGGCAGAGACCTCCTACGAGCAGTACTTC
CASSSVAWGAETSYEQYF
>TRBJ2-7|NA|TRBV7-9|NA
TGTGCCAGCGGAAAGCTTAGCGGCTCCTACGAGCAGTACTTC
CASGKLSGSYEQYF
>TRBJ1-2|many|TRBV27|NA
TGTGCCAGCAGTTTATCCGGCTTTATACGGGGGCCGCATGATGGCTACACCTTC
CASSLSGFIRGPHDGYTF
>TRBJ1-4|many|TRBV12-3/TRBV12-4|TRBD1
TGTGCCAGCAGCTTGGGAGGGGGCGCGCTCGATGAAAAACTGTTTTTT
CASSLGGGALDEKLFF
>TRBJ1-4|many|TRBV28|NA
TGTGCCAGCAGTTTATTTGAAAAACTGTTTTTT
CASSLFEKLFF
>TRBJ2-1|NA|TRBV10-3|NA
TGTGCCATCACCCCGGACAACCCCTCCAATGAGCAGTTCTTC
CAITPDNPSNEQFF
>TRBJ1-2|NA|TRBV6-2/TRBV6-3|NA
TGTGCCAGCAGTTATGTGGATCTAGGCGAATTCTATGGCTACACCTTC
CASSYVDLGEFYGYTF
>TRBJ2-7|many|TRBV11-2|TRBD2
TGTGCCAGCAGCTTCTCTAGCGGCTCCTACGAGCAGTACTTC
CASSFSSGSYEQYF
>TRBJ2-3|NA|TRBV6-6|NA
TGTGCCAGCAGTTACTCCAGGGAAAGGGGTACGCAGTATTTT
CASSYSRERGTQYF
>TRBJ1-1|NA|TRBV4-1|NA
TGCGCCAGCAGCCAAGATGTGGGCAGGAGGAACACTGAAGCTTTCTTT
CASSQDVGRRNTEAFF
>TRBJ2-3|NA|TRBV2|NA
TGTGCCAGCAAAAGGCTAGTCGATGGGTCAGGAGATACGCAGTATTTT
CASKRLVDGSGDTQYF
>TRBJ1-3|few|TRBV5-4|NA
TGTGCCAGCAGCTCTTTTTTGGGGCCAGGAAACACCATATATTTT
CASSSFLGPGNTIYF
>TRBJ2-1|many|TRBV5-6|TRBD2
TGTGCCAGCAGCCCCAGCTTCCTTAGCGGGAATGAGCAGTTCTTC
CASSPSFLSGNEQFF
>TRBJ2-7|many|TRBV20-1|NA
TGCAGTGCCCCCTGGACTACCTACGAGCAGTACTTC
CSAPWTTYEQYF
>TRBJ2-5|many|TRBV28|TRBD1
TGTGCCAGCAGTTCCCGGGACAGACAGGCGAAGACCACCCAGTACTTC
CASSSRDRQAKTTQYF
>TRBJ2-1|NA|TRBV12-5|TRBD1
TGTGCTGGTATGAACAGGGGGGTTAATGAGCAGTTCTTC
CAGMNRGVNEQFF